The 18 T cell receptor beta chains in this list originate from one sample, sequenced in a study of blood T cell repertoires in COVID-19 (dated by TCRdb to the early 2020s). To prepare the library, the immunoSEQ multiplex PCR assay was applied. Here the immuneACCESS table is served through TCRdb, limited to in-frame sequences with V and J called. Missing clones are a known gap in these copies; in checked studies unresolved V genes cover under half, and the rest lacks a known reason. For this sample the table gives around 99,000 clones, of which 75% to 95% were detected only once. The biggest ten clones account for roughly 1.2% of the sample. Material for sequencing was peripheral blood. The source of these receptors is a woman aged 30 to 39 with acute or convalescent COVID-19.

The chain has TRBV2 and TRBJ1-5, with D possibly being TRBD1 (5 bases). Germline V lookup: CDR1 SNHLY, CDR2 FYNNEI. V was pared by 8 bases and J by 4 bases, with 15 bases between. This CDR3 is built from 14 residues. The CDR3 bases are TGTGCCAGCTCCTGGGGGGGTGGGAATCAGCCCCAGCATTTT. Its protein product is CASSWGGGNQPQHF.

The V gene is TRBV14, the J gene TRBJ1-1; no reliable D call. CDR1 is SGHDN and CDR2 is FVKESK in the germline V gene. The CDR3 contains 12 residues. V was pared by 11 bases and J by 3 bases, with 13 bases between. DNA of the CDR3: TGTGCCTCCCGTATCGGGTACACTGAAGCTTTCTTT. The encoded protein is CASRIGYTEAFF.

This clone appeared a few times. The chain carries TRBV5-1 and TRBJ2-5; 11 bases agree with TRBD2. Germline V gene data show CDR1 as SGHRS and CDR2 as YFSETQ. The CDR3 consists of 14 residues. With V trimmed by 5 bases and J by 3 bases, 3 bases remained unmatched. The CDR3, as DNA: TGCGCCAGCAGTAAGGGACTAGCGGAAGAGACCCAGTACTTC. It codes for CASSKGLAEETQYF. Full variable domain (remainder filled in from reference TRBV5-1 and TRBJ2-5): KAGVTQTPRYLIKTRGQQVTLSCSPISGHRSVSWYQQTPGQGLQFLFEYFSETQRNKGNFPGRFSGRQFSNSRSEMNVSTLELGDSALYLCASSKGLAEETQYFGPGTRLLVL.

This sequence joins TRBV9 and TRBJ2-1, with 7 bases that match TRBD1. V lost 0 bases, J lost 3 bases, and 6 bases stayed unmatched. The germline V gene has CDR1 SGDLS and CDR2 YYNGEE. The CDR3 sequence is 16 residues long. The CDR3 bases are TGTGCCAGCAGCGTAGGACCTACAGGGGTCTACAATGAGCAGTTCTTC. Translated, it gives CASSVGPTGVYNEQFF.

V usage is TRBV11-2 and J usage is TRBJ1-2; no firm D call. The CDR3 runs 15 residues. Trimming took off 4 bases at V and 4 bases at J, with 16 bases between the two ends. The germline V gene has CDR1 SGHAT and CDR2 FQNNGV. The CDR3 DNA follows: TGTGCCAGCAGCTCAAATCCAAGTGCGAGCTATGGCTACACCTTC. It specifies CASSSNPSASYGYTF.

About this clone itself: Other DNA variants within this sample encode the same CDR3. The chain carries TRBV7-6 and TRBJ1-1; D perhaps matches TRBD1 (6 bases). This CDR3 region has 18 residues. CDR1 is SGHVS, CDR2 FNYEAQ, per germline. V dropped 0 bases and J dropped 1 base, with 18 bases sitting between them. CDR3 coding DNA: TGTGCCAGCAGCTTAGCTGGGCGGGGGGCGCGGGGGAACACTGAAGCTTTCTTT. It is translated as CASSLAGRGARGNTEAFF.

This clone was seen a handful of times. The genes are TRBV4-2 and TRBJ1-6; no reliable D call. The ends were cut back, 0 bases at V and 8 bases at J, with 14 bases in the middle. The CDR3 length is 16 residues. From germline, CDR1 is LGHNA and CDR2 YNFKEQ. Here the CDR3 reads CASSQETQNSYSPLHF. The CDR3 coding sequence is TGTGCCAGCAGCCAAGAAACACAGAACTCTTATTCACCCCTCCACTTT.

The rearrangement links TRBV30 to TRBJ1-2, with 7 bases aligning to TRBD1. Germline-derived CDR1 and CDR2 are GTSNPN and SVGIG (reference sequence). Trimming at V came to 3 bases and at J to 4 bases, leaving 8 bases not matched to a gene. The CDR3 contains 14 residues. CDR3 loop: CAWSTGTDTYGYTF. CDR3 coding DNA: TGTGCCTGGAGCACCGGGACAGACACCTATGGCTACACCTTC.

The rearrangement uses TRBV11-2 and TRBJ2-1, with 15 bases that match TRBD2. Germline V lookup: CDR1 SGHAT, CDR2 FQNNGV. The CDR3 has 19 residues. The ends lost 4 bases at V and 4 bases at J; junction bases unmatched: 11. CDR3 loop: CASSSGTSGGPFGYNEQFF. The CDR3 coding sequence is TGTGCCAGCAGCTCCGGGACTAGCGGGGGGCCGTTCGGGTACAATGAGCAGTTCTTC.

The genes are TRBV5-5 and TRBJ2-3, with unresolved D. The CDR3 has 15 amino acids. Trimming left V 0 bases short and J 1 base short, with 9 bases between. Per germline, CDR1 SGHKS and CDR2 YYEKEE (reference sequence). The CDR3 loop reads CASSLGLQRTDTQYF. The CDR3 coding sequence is TGTGCCAGCAGCTTGGGGTTACAGCGCACAGATACGCAGTATTTT.

Here the CDR3 DNA reads TGTGCCAGCAGTTACGGTACTGTAGGGGGTACTGAAGCTTTCTTT. The encoded protein is CASSYGTVGGTEAFF. The chain uses TRBV6-5 and TRBJ1-1, with a weak D call TRBD1 (6 bases). Germline values: CDR1 MNHEY, CDR2 SVGAGI. The CDR3 contains 15 residues. V lost 2 bases and J 5 bases, leaving 15 bases between the germline ends.

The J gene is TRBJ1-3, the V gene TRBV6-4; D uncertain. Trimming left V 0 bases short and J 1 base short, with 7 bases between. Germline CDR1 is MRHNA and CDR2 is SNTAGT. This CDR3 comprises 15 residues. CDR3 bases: TGTGCCAGCAGTGACTCGGCGGTATCTGGAAACACCATATATTTT. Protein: CASSDSAVSGNTIYF.

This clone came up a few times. CDR3 residues: CASSLGLAGANTGELFF. CDR3 coding DNA: TGTGCCAGCAGCTTGGGACTAGCGGGGGCCAACACCGGGGAGCTGTTTTTT. The rearrangement links TRBV5-6 to TRBJ2-2, with 12 bases matching TRBD2. V lost 0 bases, J lost 2 bases, and 2 bases stayed unmatched. The CDR3 consists of 17 residues. From germline, CDR1 is SGHDT and CDR2 YYEEEE.

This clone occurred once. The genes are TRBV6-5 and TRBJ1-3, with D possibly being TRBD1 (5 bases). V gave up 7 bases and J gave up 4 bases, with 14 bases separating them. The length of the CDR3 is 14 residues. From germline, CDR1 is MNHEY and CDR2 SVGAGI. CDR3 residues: CASTSARVGNTIYF. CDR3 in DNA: TGTGCCAGCACCTCTGCCAGGGTGGGAAACACCATATATTTT.

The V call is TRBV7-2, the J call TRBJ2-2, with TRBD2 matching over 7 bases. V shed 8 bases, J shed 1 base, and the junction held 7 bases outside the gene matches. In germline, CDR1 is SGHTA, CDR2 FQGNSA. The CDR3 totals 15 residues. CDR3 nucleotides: TGTGCCAGCCGGCTAGCGGCTGTGAACACCGGGGAGCTGTTTTTT. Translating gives CASRLAAVNTGELFF. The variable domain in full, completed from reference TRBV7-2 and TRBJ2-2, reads GAGVSQSPSNKVTEKGKDVELRCDPISGHTALYWYRQSLGQGLEFLIYFQGNSAPDKSGLPSDRFSAERTGGSVSTLTIQRTQQEDSAVYLCASRLAAVNTGELFFGEGSRLTVL.

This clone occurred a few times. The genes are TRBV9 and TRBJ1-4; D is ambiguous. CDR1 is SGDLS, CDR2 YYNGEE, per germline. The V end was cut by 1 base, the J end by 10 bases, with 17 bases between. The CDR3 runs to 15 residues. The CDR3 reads CASSVNIRPPGKLFF. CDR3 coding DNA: TGTGCCAGCAGCGTAAACATTAGGCCTCCGGGAAAACTGTTTTTT.

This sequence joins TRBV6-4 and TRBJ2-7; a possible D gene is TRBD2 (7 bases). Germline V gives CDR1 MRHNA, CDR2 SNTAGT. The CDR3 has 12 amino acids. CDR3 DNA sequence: TGTGCCAGCAGAAACCCTGGGGCGGGGGCCCCCGTC. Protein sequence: CASRNPGAGAPV.

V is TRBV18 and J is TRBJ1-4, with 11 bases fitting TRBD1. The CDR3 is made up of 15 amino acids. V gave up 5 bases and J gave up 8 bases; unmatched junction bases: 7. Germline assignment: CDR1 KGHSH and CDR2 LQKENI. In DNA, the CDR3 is TGTGCCAGCTCAGTACTCCGGGACAGGGGGGAAAAACTGTTTTTT. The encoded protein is CASSVLRDRGEKLFF.